A selection of T cell receptor beta chains follows, all from one sample in a study of sequential checkpoint blockade in melanoma. Using immunoSEQ multiplex PCR, the repertoire was profiled, and TCRdb retains in-frame clones only, with some absent. This sample yields fewer than 15,000 clones, of which approximately 63% are seen a single time; around 23% belongs to the top ten. The sample consisted of CD8+ T cells sorted from blood (inferred from file names), taken from a patient given nivolumab and ipilimumab in sequence. The receptors shown here come from a human donor with melanoma. The CDR3 runs from the conserved cysteine through the conserved F or W. The D gene is left open where the match is weak. Size values are once, few and many counts, or a class for expanded clones, and some rows have none.

>TRBJ1-1|NA|TRBV6-5|NA
TGTGCCAGCAGTTTAACAGGGACGGCTGAAGCTTTCTTT
CASSLTGTAEAFF
>TRBJ1-5|NA|TRBV28|NA
TGTGCCAGCAGTTTGGTTGGGGGGATCGGCAATCAGCCCCAGCATTTT
CASSLVGGIGNQPQHF
>TRBJ2-5|NA|TRBV28|TRBD1
TGTGCCAGCATCCTTCACAGGGGACAAGAGACCCAGTACTTC
CASILHRGQETQYF
>TRBJ2-2|NA|TRBV7-3|TRBD1
TGTGCCAGCAGCTCGACAGGGGGAGTTACCGGGGAGCTGTTTTTT
CASSSTGGVTGELFF
>TRBJ1-1|NA|TRBV5-5|NA
TGTGCCAGCAGCTTGGGACAGATCATGAACACTGAAGCTTTCTTT
CASSLGQIMNTEAFF
>TRBJ2-1|few|TRBV6-1|TRBD1
TGTGCCGGCCGGGACAGGGCACACAATGAGCAGTTCTTC
CAGRDRAHNEQFF
>TRBJ1-2|NA|TRBV4-1|TRBD1
TGCGCCAGCAGCCCAAGACAGGGGAGTCCCTTAAACTATGGCTACACCTTC
CASSPRQGSPLNYGYTF
>TRBJ2-5|NA|TRBV11-2|NA
TGTGCCAGCAGCTCCAAGCGGAGGACCCAGTACTTC
CASSSKRRTQYF
>TRBJ2-1|NA|TRBV9|TRBD2
TGTGCCAGCAGCCCCAAGGGACTAGCGGGGACTGAGCAGTTCTTC
CASSPKGLAGTEQFF
>TRBJ1-6|NA|TRBV14|TRBD1
TGTGCCAGCAGCCAAGAGGACAGGGTTAATTCACCCCTCCACTTT
CASSQEDRVNSPLHF
>TRBJ2-3|NA|TRBV7-3|NA
TGTGCCAGCAGCACTGCCTCAGGGGTCGGTAACACAGATACGCAGTATTTT
CASSTASGVGNTDTQYF
>TRBJ1-1|NA|TRBV4-1|NA
TGCGCCAGCAGCCAATATCTGGCCCCTGAAGCTTTCTTT
CASSQYLAPEAFF
>TRBJ2-3|NA|TRBV30|NA
TGTGCCTGGAGATTCGGGGATACGCAGTATTTT
CAWRFGDTQYF
>TRBJ2-3|few|TRBV10-2|NA
TGCGCCAGCAGTGAGTCGGGCACGTATACGCAGTATTTT
CASSESGTYTQYF
>TRBJ2-7|few|TRBV30|TRBD2
TGTGCCTGGAGGAGTAGCGGGGGAACGTACGAGCAGTACTTC
CAWRSSGGTYEQYF